The present T cell receptor (beta chain) was sequenced within a study of blood T cell repertoires in COVID-19. Clones were sequenced by immunoSEQ multiplex PCR, and TCRdb holds only the in-frame ones, with some missing. The sample carries roughly 150,000 clones, approximately 88% recorded once. The V gene's germline CDR1 is MNHEY and CDR2 SVGAGI. V shed 0 bases and J shed 6 bases, with 11 bases lying between them. The CDR3 contains 15 residues. The sequence came from a man aged 65-85 years who had been exposed to COVID-19. The J gene is TRBJ2-2, the V gene TRBV6-5, with D possibly matching TRBD2 (5 bases). Sequencing used PBMCs or T cells enriched from blood (not recorded which). CDR3 DNA sequence: TGTGCCAGCAGTTACTCAGATGGAGGTCCCGGGGAGCTGTTTTTT. This sequence encodes CASSYSDGGPGELFF.